The 4 T cell receptor beta chains given below trace back to one sample, sequenced in a study of radiotherapy plus CTLA-4 blockade in lung cancer. Sequencing used immunoSEQ multiplex PCR; TCRdb keeps in-frame clones, though not all of them. This sample has approximately 70,000 clones; approximately 79% occur once, and the top ten carry approximately 15%. This specimen consisted of peripheral blood, obtained from a patient treated with radiotherapy plus ipilimumab. The receptors originated from a human donor with non-small cell lung cancer whose response to radiotherapy plus ipilimumab could not be evaluated. Some clones in this sample may be carry-over from other donors' samples.

The J gene is TRBJ2-5, the V gene TRBV18, with TRBD1 matching 8 bases. The germline CDR1 and CDR2 sequences are KGHSH and LQKENI. V lost 2 bases to trimming and J lost 4 bases; unmatched junction nucleotides: 9. The CDR3 is 16 residues long. The CDR3 coding sequence is TGTGCCAGCTCACCAAGTCCGGACAGGGTTTTAGAGACCCAGTACTTC. Translating gives CASSPSPDRVLETQYF.

The rearrangement links TRBV2 to TRBJ2-3; no reliable D call. Trimming took off 7 bases at V and 9 bases at J, with 5 bases between the two ends. Looked up from germline, CDR1 is SNHLY and CDR2 is FYNNEI. This CDR3 has 9 residues. As DNA, the CDR3 is TGTGCCAGCAAAAGCACGCAGTATTTT. Its translation: CASKSTQYF.

The V gene is TRBV7-5, the J gene TRBJ2-7; TRBD2, as called in the table, went unchecked against the DNA. TRBV7-5 is reported as a pseudogene. The CDR3 is 13 residues long. CDR3 loop: CARSPLALYEQYF. Here the CDR3 DNA reads TGTGCCAGAAGCCCCCTCGCGCTGTACGAGCAGTACTTC.

The V call is TRBV5-4, the J call TRBJ1-1; 7 bases line up with TRBD1. The CDR3 is made up of 13 amino acids. Germline CDR1 SGHNT, CDR2 YYREEE (reference sequence). V was pared by 4 bases and J by 1 base, with 1 base of the junction left unmatched. Written as DNA, the CDR3 is TGTGCCAGCAGCGGGGACAGGAACACTGAAGCTTTCTTT. Its protein is CASSGDRNTEAFF.